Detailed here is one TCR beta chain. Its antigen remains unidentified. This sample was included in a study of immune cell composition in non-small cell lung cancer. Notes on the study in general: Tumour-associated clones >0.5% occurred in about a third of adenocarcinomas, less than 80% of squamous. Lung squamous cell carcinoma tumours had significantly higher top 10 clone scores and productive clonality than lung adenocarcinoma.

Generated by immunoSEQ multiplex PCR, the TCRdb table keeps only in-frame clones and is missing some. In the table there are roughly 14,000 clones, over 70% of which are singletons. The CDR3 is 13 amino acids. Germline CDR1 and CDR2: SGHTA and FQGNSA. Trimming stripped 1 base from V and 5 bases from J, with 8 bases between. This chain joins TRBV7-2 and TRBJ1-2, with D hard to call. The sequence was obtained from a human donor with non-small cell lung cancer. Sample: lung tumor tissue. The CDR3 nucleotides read TGTGCCAGCAGCTTAGTACAAGGGTATGGCTACACCTTC. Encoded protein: CASSLVQGYGYTF.